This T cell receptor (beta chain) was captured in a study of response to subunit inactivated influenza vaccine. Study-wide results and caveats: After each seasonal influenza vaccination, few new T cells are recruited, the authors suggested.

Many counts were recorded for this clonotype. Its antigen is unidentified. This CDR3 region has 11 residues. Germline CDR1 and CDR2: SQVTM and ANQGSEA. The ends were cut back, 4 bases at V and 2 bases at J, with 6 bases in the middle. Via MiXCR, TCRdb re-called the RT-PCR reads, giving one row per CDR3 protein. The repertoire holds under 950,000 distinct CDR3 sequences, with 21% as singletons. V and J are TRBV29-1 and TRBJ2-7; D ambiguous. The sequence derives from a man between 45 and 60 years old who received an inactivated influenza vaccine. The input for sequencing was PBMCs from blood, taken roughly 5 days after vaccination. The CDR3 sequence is CSVAVTYEQYF. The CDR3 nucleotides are TGCAGCGTTGCTGTCACCTACGAGCAGTACTTC.